Below are 28 T cell receptor beta chains sequenced from a single sample in a study of cytomegalovirus exposure and HLA in healthy donors (dated by TCRdb to 2015 to 2018). The receptor library was made with the immunoSEQ multiplex PCR assay. For the multiplex PCR, a mixture combining 60 forward primers for TCR Vbeta segments and 13 reverse primers for TCR Jbeta segments was used. The source is immuneACCESS, and TCRdb retained only in-frame sequences with V and J called. Part of the clones is not carried over; for the studies checked, unresolved V genes explain less than half of this, and the remainder is unexplained. The sample records approximately 150,000 clones, 60% to 80% of which are singletons. About 9.5% of the sample is taken by the ten largest. Input material: PBMCs. The origin of the receptors is a man aged 18 to 29 in good health and CMV-seropositive.

This sequence joins TRBV5-6 and TRBJ1-5, with TRBD1 matching 7 bases. Germline V gene sequence: CDR1 SGHDT, CDR2 YYEEEE. The CDR3 spans 16 residues. Unmatched junction bases numbered 5, after V lost 2 bases and J lost 0 bases. The CDR3 nucleotides read TGTGCCAGCAGCTTTAGGGGGCCATATAGCAATCAGCCCCAGCATTTT. Protein sequence: CASSFRGPYSNQPQHF.

The chain employs TRBV20-1 and TRBJ1-2, with a weak D call TRBD1 (5 bases). The CDR3 is made up of 11 amino acids. Looked up from germline, CDR1 is DFQATT and CDR2 is SNEGSKA (reference sequence). V was cut by 1 base and J by 8 bases, with 8 bases left in between. CDR3 amino acids: CSARAPGGYTF. The DNA for the CDR3 is TGCAGTGCTAGAGCCCCAGGGGGCTACACCTTC.

This chain uses TRBV25-1 with TRBJ2-1, with D unresolved. CDR3 size: 12 residues. The germline CDR1 and CDR2 sequences are MGHDK and SYGVNS. The ends were cut back, 4 bases at V and 5 bases at J, with 6 bases in the middle. The CDR3 sequence is CASSVTNNEQFF. The CDR3 DNA follows: TGTGCCAGCAGTGTCACTAACAATGAGCAGTTCTTC.

The chain has TRBV15 and TRBJ2-7, with 7 bases matching TRBD1. CDR3 length equals 14 residues. The V segment lost 4 bases and the J segment 2 bases; nucleotides outside the gene matches: 5. Germline CDR1 is LNHNV and CDR2 is YYDKDF (reference sequence). CDR3 sequence: CATSIDRATYEQYF. The CDR3 bases are TGTGCCACCAGCATTGACAGGGCGACCTACGAGCAGTACTTC.

The rearrangement links TRBV29-1 to TRBJ1-4, with D hard to call. Deletions cut 5 bases from V and 3 bases from J, with 10 bases between. Germline V gene lookup returns CDR1 SQVTM and CDR2 ANQGSEA. This CDR3 is 13 amino acids long. In DNA form, the CDR3 reads TGCAGCGTTCGGGGTAGAGCTAATGAAAAACTGTTTTTT. Protein: CSVRGRANEKLFF.

This clone was recorded a few times. The chain has TRBV6-1 and TRBJ1-3; D possibly corresponds to TRBD1 (6 bases). V was shortened by 2 bases and J by 4 bases, with 12 bases between the two germline ends. The CDR3 totals 15 residues. CDR1 and CDR2 (germline): MNHNS, SASEGT. CDR3 sequence: CASSEPGAPGNTIYF. In DNA form, the CDR3 reads TGTGCCAGCAGTGAACCAGGGGCTCCCGGAAACACCATATATTTT.

The chain employs TRBV15 and TRBJ2-5; TRBD2 agrees at 9 bases. The DNA end lines up better with TRBJ2-7; the J call may be wrong. The length of the CDR3 is 18 residues. Germline lookup yields CDR1 LNHNV and CDR2 YYDKDF (reference sequence). The DNA for the CDR3 is TGTGCCACCAGCAGAGATCGGGCTAGCGGGACTTACTCCTACGAGCAGTACTTC. Amino acid sequence: CATSRDRASGTYSYEQYF.

The chain recombines TRBV18 with TRBJ2-2; TRBD2 matches at 10 bases. The ends lost 2 bases at V and 5 bases at J; junction bases unmatched: 5. The CDR3 covers 16 residues. The germline V gene has CDR1 KGHSH and CDR2 LQKENI. This chain's CDR3 is CASSPVAGGSTGELFF. The CDR3 DNA sequence: TGTGCCAGCTCACCAGTAGCGGGGGGCTCAACCGGGGAGCTGTTTTTT.

This chain uses TRBV19 with TRBJ1-4; TRBD1 is a possible D gene (5 bases). Trimming left V 8 bases short and J 8 bases short, with 12 bases between. The CDR3 totals 12 residues. Per the germline V gene, CDR1 is LNHDA and CDR2 is SQIVND (reference sequence). The CDR3 reads CASGLGAEKLFF. The CDR3 DNA sequence: TGTGCCAGTGGTCTAGGGGCAGAAAAACTGTTTTTT. The whole variable domain, filled in from reference TRBV19 and TRBJ1-4, reads DGGITQSPKYLFRKEGQNVTLSCEQNLNHDAMYWYRQDPGQGLRLIYYSQIVNDFQKGDIAEGYSVSREKKESFPLTVTSAQKNPTAFYLCASGLGAEKLFFGSGTQLSVL.

The CDR3 protein is CASSVGRGTVYSYEQYF. The CDR3 DNA is TGTGCCAGCAGCGTAGGACGTGGGACAGTTTACTCCTACGAGCAGTACTTC. V gene TRBV9 combines with J gene TRBJ2-7; TRBD1 aligns across 7 bases. The CDR3 has 17 residues. CDR1 and CDR2 (germline): SGDLS, YYNGEE. The junction had 9 bases not matched to a gene; V was cut back by 0 bases and J by 0 bases.

The rearrangement uses TRBV30 and TRBJ2-1; a weak D match, TRBD2 (5 bases). Trimming shortened V by 2 bases and J by 8 bases, and 10 bases separated the two germline ends. CDR3 length: 12 residues. In germline, CDR1 is GTSNPN, CDR2 SVGIG (reference sequence). The chain's CDR3 is CAWSTPSYEQFF. DNA for the CDR3: TGTGCCTGGAGTACTCCTAGCTATGAGCAGTTCTTC.

The V call is TRBV5-1, the J call TRBJ2-3, with a possible D match to TRBD2 (5 bases). The CDR3 has 16 amino acids. The germline V gene encodes CDR1 SGHRS and CDR2 YFSETQ. V was trimmed by 3 bases and J by 3 bases, leaving 17 bases between them. The CDR3, as DNA: TGCGCCAGCAGCTCCCACGTTAGGGAGACTACAGATACGCAGTATTTT. This translates into CASSSHVRETTDTQYF.

This chain connects TRBV6-1 to TRBJ2-5; D may be TRBD1 (6 bases). The V gene lost 2 bases and the J gene lost 4 bases, with 20 bases spanning the gap. Germline CDR1 and CDR2: MNHNS and SASEGT. This CDR3 region has 17 residues. DNA for the CDR3: TGTGCCAGCAGTGAACCCTGGGGGCCGGGACGGGTAGAGACCCAGTACTTC. Protein sequence: CASSEPWGPGRVETQYF.

In DNA form, the CDR3 reads TGCGCCAGCGCAGCAGGGGTGAACGAAAAACTGTTTTTT. It yields the protein CASAAGVNEKLFF. V and J are TRBV4-1 and TRBJ1-4; TRBD1 might be the D (6 bases). Trimming cost V 8 bases and J 8 bases, with 15 bases left between them. The CDR3 is made up of 13 amino acids. Germline CDR1 is MGHRA and CDR2 is YSYEKL.

The chain links TRBV7-7 to TRBJ2-1, with 13 bases aligning to TRBD2. The CDR3 spans 16 residues. Trimming cost V 4 bases and J 7 bases; bases outside gene matches: 7. Germline V gene data show CDR1 as SSHAT and CDR2 as FNYEAQ (reference sequence). CDR3: CASSSTSGGAGNEQFF. The CDR3 DNA sequence: TGTGCCAGCAGCTCAACTAGCGGGGGGGCTGGTAATGAGCAGTTCTTC. Variable domain in full (rest from reference TRBV7-7 and TRBJ2-1): GAGVSQSPRYKVTKRGQDVTLRCDPISSHATLYWYQQALGQGPEFLTYFNYEAQPDKSGLPSDRFSAERPEGSISTLTIQRTEQRDSAMYRCASSSTSGGAGNEQFFGPGTRLTVL.

This rearrangement joins TRBV11-2 to TRBJ2-1; 10 bases map to TRBD2. This CDR3 has 16 amino acids. Looked up from germline, CDR1 is SGHAT and CDR2 is FQNNGV. J gave up 7 bases and V 3 bases, and 9 bases lay outside the gene matches. The CDR3 DNA sequence: TGTGCCAGCAGCTTCGCCGGGACTAGCGTCTCAAATGAGCAGTTCTTC. It encodes CASSFAGTSVSNEQFF.

The rearrangement joins TRBV4-2 to TRBJ2-7; 7 bases are a match to TRBD1. This CDR3 is built from 12 residues. Germline V gives CDR1 LGHNA, CDR2 YNFKEQ. After removal of 4 bases from V and 5 bases from J, the junction contained 2 bases not matched to a gene. The CDR3 loop reads CASSPGQHEQYF. For the CDR3, the DNA is TGTGCCAGCAGCCCGGGACAGCACGAGCAGTACTTC.

The rearrangement uses TRBV6-6 and TRBJ2-1; 14 bases line up with TRBD2. V lost 6 bases to trimming and J lost 6 bases; unmatched junction nucleotides: 4. Germline CDR1 MNHNY, CDR2 SVGAGI (reference sequence). CDR3 size: 15 residues. DNA of the CDR3: TGTGCCAGCAGGGGACTAGCGGGAGCCGTCAATGAGCAGTTCTTC. The encoded protein is CASRGLAGAVNEQFF.

This clone showed up just once. The chain recombines TRBV6-1 with TRBJ2-1, with 8 bases fitting TRBD2. There are 16 residues in the CDR3. V lost 1 base and J lost 7; bases outside the gene matches: 9. Germline CDR1 and CDR2: MNHNS and SASEGT. CDR3 region: CASSEGGYPSGNEQFF. The CDR3 DNA reads TGTGCCAGCAGTGAAGGTGGGTACCCTAGCGGGAATGAGCAGTTCTTC.

V gene TRBV4-1 combines with J gene TRBJ2-7; D remains unclear. This CDR3 comprises 14 residues. V was trimmed by 1 base and J by 5 bases, leaving 12 bases between them. Germline V lookup: CDR1 MGHRA, CDR2 YSYEKL. The CDR3 protein is CASSQGSGFNEQYF. Here the CDR3 DNA reads TGCGCCAGCAGCCAAGGGTCAGGTTTCAACGAGCAGTACTTC.

This clone was seen more than once but under ten times. The V and J genes are TRBV4-3 and TRBJ1-4; TRBD1 aligns across 8 bases. The V segment lost 0 bases and the J segment 8 bases; nucleotides outside the gene matches: 8. Germline lookup yields CDR1 LGHNA and CDR2 YSLEER. The CDR3 runs 16 residues. The CDR3 coding sequence is TGCGCCAGCAGCCAAGATGCGTCCCGGACAGGGGAAAAACTGTTTTTT. The encoded protein is CASSQDASRTGEKLFF.

The gene calls are TRBV5-1 and TRBJ2-1; 7 bases are shared with TRBD1. After removal of 0 bases from V and 0 bases from J, the junction contained 3 bases not matched to a gene. The V gene's germline CDR1 is SGHRS and CDR2 YFSETQ. The length of the CDR3 is 16 residues. CDR3: CASSLAGQSSYNEQFF. DNA of the CDR3: TGCGCCAGCAGCTTGGCGGGACAGAGCTCCTACAATGAGCAGTTCTTC. The full variable domain, with the rest looked up from reference TRBV5-1 and TRBJ2-1, is KAGVTQTPRYLIKTRGQQVTLSCSPISGHRSVSWYQQTPGQGLQFLFEYFSETQRNKGNFPGRFSGRQFSNSRSEMNVSTLELGDSALYLCASSLAGQSSYNEQFFGPGTRLTVL.

The J gene is TRBJ1-4, the V gene TRBV9; 10 nucleotides align to TRBD1. Germline V gives CDR1 SGDLS, CDR2 YYNGEE. V lost 0 bases and J lost 8; bases outside the gene matches: 10. This CDR3 contains 17 residues. The CDR3 spells CASSVGPGTGVAEKLFF. For the CDR3, the DNA is TGTGCCAGCAGCGTAGGCCCCGGGACAGGGGTGGCGGAAAAACTGTTTTTT. Based on the CDR3 plus reference TRBV9 and TRBJ1-4, the full variable domain is DSGVTQTPKHLITATGQRVTLRCSPRSGDLSVYWYQQSLDQGLQFLIQYYNGEERAKGNILERFSAQQFPDLHSELNLSSLELGDSALYFCASSVGPGTGVAEKLFFGSGTQLSVL.

This chain uses TRBV27 with TRBJ2-7, with 7 bases identical to TRBD1. Germline lookup yields CDR1 MNHEY and CDR2 SMNVEV (reference sequence). This CDR3 region has 15 residues. Unmatched junction bases numbered 15, after V lost 8 bases and J lost 5 bases. DNA of the CDR3: TGTGCCAGCGGAATTTACCGGGACAGCTTCAACGAGCAGTACTTC. Encoded protein: CASGIYRDSFNEQYF.

The chain has TRBV5-5 and TRBJ2-1, with 12 bases fitting TRBD1. This CDR3 contains 17 residues. V lost 3 bases to trimming and J lost 0 bases; unmatched junction nucleotides: 4. CDR1 is SGHKS and CDR2 is YYEKEE in the germline V gene (reference sequence). The CDR3 sequence: CASSYRDRGLSYNEQFF. CDR3 sequence (DNA): TGTGCCAGCAGCTACCGGGACAGGGGGCTCTCCTACAATGAGCAGTTCTTC.

CDR3 residues: CASSGTPTNYGYTF. The CDR3 coding sequence is TGCGCCAGCAGCGGGACACCGACTAACTATGGCTACACCTTC. The rearrangement links TRBV5-1 to TRBJ1-2; possibly TRBD1 for D (6 bases). The CDR3 runs 14 residues. Looked up from germline, CDR1 is SGHRS and CDR2 is YFSETQ. Deletions cut 4 bases from V and 0 bases from J, with 10 bases between.

V and J are TRBV6-5 and TRBJ2-7; 9 bases agree with TRBD1. The CDR3 extends over 13 amino acids. Germline V gives CDR1 MNHEY, CDR2 SVGAGI. After removal of 6 bases from V and 4 bases from J, the junction contained 4 bases not matched to a gene. DNA for the CDR3: TGTGCCAGCAGCCCCGGGACAGGGTACGAGCAGTACTTC. Amino acid sequence: CASSPGTGYEQYF.

The chain combines TRBV5-6 with TRBJ1-2; the match to TRBD1 covers 11 bases. There are 15 residues in the CDR3. The germline gives CDR1 SGHDT, CDR2 YYEEEE. The trim removed 0 bases at V and 4 bases at J, leaving 2 bases unmatched. The CDR3 region is CASSLGTGGSYGYTF. The CDR3 nucleotides are TGTGCCAGCAGCTTGGGGACAGGGGGCTCCTATGGCTACACCTTC.